This section outlines one T cell receptor beta chain sequence together with its context. Antigen: not known. This specimen belongs to a study of cytomegalovirus exposure and HLA in healthy donors. Findings of the study overall: Despite most TCR sequences being rare, some public TCRs occurred in many donors. A later analysis linked a missense DCLRE1C variant to TCR beta V- and J-gene trimming. High sensitivity and specificity were reportedly achieved when the classifier diagnosed cytomegalovirus status.

Per the germline V gene, CDR1 is SGHRS and CDR2 is YFSETQ. V trimming: 4 bases; J trimming: 10 bases; junction bases outside the gene matches: 6. There are 13 residues in the CDR3. PCR used 60 Vbeta primers and 13 Jbeta primers. In the original workflow: In a later analysis, some 10 million of about 80 million unique beta chains occurred in at least two donors. Sequenced by immunoSEQ multiplex PCR; TCRdb stores in-frame clones only, minus some. V, J and clone size reflect that table, while D and trimming were determined from the DNA. This sample has about 110,000 clones, with around 70% found just once.

The specimen was PBMCs. The clonotype comes from a middle-aged man in good health and CMV-seronegative. The chain is built from TRBV5-1 and TRBJ2-4; TRBD2 aligns across 9 bases. The CDR3 protein is CASSLGTSRIQYF. CDR3 DNA sequence: TGCGCCAGCAGCCTAGGGACTAGCAGAATTCAGTACTTC.